The rows below give T cell receptor beta chains drawn from one sample of a study of radiotherapy plus CTLA-4 blockade in lung cancer. Repertoires were generated with immunoSEQ multiplex PCR, while TCRdb's copy carries only in-frame clones and drops some. The sample lists roughly 100,000 clones, more than 70% occurring once. The sequencing here drew on peripheral blood, taken from a patient treated with radiotherapy plus ipilimumab. Source of these receptors: a human donor with non-small cell lung cancer that progressed on radiotherapy plus ipilimumab. Some clones in this sample may be carry-over from other donors' samples. Each CDR3 is given with its conserved first and last residue. A D gene is named only where the DNA matches it firmly. Not all rows give a size; the values are once, few, many and, for expanded clones, a class.

clone_size: -
d_call: -
v_call: TRBV29-1
j_call: TRBJ1-1
cdr3_nt: TGCAGCTCCTCTGGGGTATCTGAAGCTTTCTTT
cdr3_aa: CSSSGVSEAFF

clone_size: -
d_call: TRBD1
v_call: TRBV2
j_call: TRBJ2-2
cdr3_nt: TGTGCCAGCAGATGGCCGGGACAGGGGGTTACCGGGGAGCTGTTTTTT
cdr3_aa: CASRWPGQGVTGELFF

clone_size: -
d_call: -
v_call: TRBV5-1
j_call: TRBJ1-3
cdr3_nt: TGCGCCAGCAGCTTGTCCTCTGGAAACACCATATATTTT
cdr3_aa: CASSLSSGNTIYF

clone_size: -
d_call: -
v_call: TRBV5-6
j_call: TRBJ2-7
cdr3_nt: TGTGCCAGCAGCCTCCGAGTCGGACTTAGCCCTTCCTTC
cdr3_aa: CASSLRVGLSPSF

clone_size: few
d_call: TRBD2
v_call: TRBV2
j_call: TRBJ2-5
cdr3_nt: TGTGCCAGCAGCGGACTAGCGGGGGCCCAAGAGACCCAGTACTTC
cdr3_aa: CASSGLAGAQETQYF

clone_size: -
d_call: -
v_call: TRBV28
j_call: TRBJ1-2
cdr3_nt: TGTGCCAGCAGTAATCCTGGGAGGCCCTACACCTTC
cdr3_aa: CASSNPGRPYTF

clone_size: -
d_call: TRBD1
v_call: TRBV27
j_call: TRBJ2-5
cdr3_nt: TGTGCCAGCAGCCGAGGGGGCAGTCTGGGAGAGACCCAGTACTTC
cdr3_aa: CASSRGGSLGETQYF

clone_size: -
d_call: -
v_call: TRBV7-2
j_call: TRBJ1-2
cdr3_nt: TGTGCCAGCAGCAACGACCGCATCCTTACCCAGGGCTACACCTTC
cdr3_aa: CASSNDRILTQGYTF

clone_size: -
d_call: -
v_call: TRBV18
j_call: TRBJ2-7
cdr3_nt: TGTGCCAGCTCAAAGGACAGAGGCTACGAGCAGTACTTC
cdr3_aa: CASSKDRGYEQYF

clone_size: -
d_call: -
v_call: TRBV19
j_call: TRBJ1-2
cdr3_nt: TGTGCCAGTAGTATAGGACCGGGCCAGGGCTATGGCTACACCTTC
cdr3_aa: CASSIGPGQGYGYTF

clone_size: -
d_call: -
v_call: TRBV4-3
j_call: TRBJ1-2
cdr3_nt: TGCGCCAGCAGCCAAGATTTTTTGTCCTCCGGCTATGGCTACACCTTC
cdr3_aa: CASSQDFLSSGYGYTF

clone_size: -
d_call: -
v_call: TRBV30
j_call: TRBJ1-1
cdr3_nt: TGTGCCTGGAGCCCAGATCCGTTTTCTGAAGCTTTCTTT
cdr3_aa: CAWSPDPFSEAFF

clone_size: -
d_call: -
v_call: TRBV28
j_call: TRBJ1-1
cdr3_nt: TGTGCCAGCAGCCGCCGGTCCGTGGAAGCTTTCTTT
cdr3_aa: CASSRRSVEAFF

clone_size: few
d_call: -
v_call: TRBV5-5
j_call: TRBJ1-6
cdr3_nt: TGTGCCAGCAGCTTGGCCCCCTCAATAGTAGGGTCACCCCTCCACTTT
cdr3_aa: CASSLAPSIVGSPLHF

clone_size: -
d_call: TRBD1
v_call: TRBV5-3
j_call: TRBJ2-3
cdr3_nt: TGTGCCAGAAGCTCAGGGGGCGGGGTCACAGATACGCAGTATTTT
cdr3_aa: CARSSGGGVTDTQYF

clone_size: -
d_call: -
v_call: TRBV2
j_call: TRBJ1-5
cdr3_nt: TGTGCCATTGTGGCAGGGTCTAATCAGCCCCAGCATTTT
cdr3_aa: CAIVAGSNQPQHF

clone_size: once
d_call: TRBD1
v_call: TRBV5-1
j_call: TRBJ1-1
cdr3_nt: TGCGCCAGCAGCACGGACAGGTCGCCCGAAGCTTTCTTT
cdr3_aa: CASSTDRSPEAFF

clone_size: once
d_call: TRBD2
v_call: TRBV9
j_call: TRBJ2-5
cdr3_nt: TGTGCCAGCAGCGCCGGGTTTTTTAGCGGGGGACAAGAGACCCAGTACTTC
cdr3_aa: CASSAGFFSGGQETQYF

clone_size: few
d_call: -
v_call: TRBV4-3
j_call: TRBJ2-7
cdr3_nt: TGCGCCAGCAGCCAAGATCTGGGGACCTACGAGCAGTACTTC
cdr3_aa: CASSQDLGTYEQYF

clone_size: -
d_call: -
v_call: TRBV30
j_call: TRBJ2-1
cdr3_nt: TGTGCCTGGAGAGGGGGGTCTTCCCCCTACAATGAGCAGTTCTTC
cdr3_aa: CAWRGGSSPYNEQFF

clone_size: -
d_call: TRBD1
v_call: TRBV7-9
j_call: TRBJ2-4
cdr3_nt: TGTGCCAGCAGCGCCGCCGGGACAGCAAATTCCATTCAGTACTTC
cdr3_aa: CASSAAGTANSIQYF

clone_size: -
d_call: -
v_call: TRBV2
j_call: TRBJ1-2
cdr3_nt: TGTGCCAGCAGGGTTGGGGGTGGTTACTATGGCTACACCTTC
cdr3_aa: CASRVGGGYYGYTF

clone_size: once
d_call: TRBD2
v_call: TRBV9
j_call: TRBJ2-5
cdr3_nt: TGTGCCAGCAGCGTCGGCTCTAGCGGGGTTGAGGAGACCCAGTACTTC
cdr3_aa: CASSVGSSGVEETQYF

clone_size: -
d_call: TRBD2
v_call: TRBV11-2
j_call: TRBJ2-2
cdr3_nt: TGTGCCAGCAGCTGGGAAGGGACTAGTCCCGGGGAGCTGTTTTTT
cdr3_aa: CASSWEGTSPGELFF

clone_size: -
d_call: -
v_call: TRBV2
j_call: TRBJ1-5
cdr3_nt: TGTGCCAGCAAGGGGGTGGGCAATCAGCCCCAGCATTTT
cdr3_aa: CASKGVGNQPQHF

clone_size: once
d_call: TRBD2
v_call: TRBV5-1
j_call: TRBJ2-5
cdr3_nt: TGCGCCAGCAGCTTGGCCACTAGCGGGGGGGAGACCCAGTACTTC
cdr3_aa: CASSLATSGGETQYF

clone_size: -
d_call: TRBD1
v_call: TRBV30
j_call: TRBJ2-3
cdr3_nt: TGTGCCTACTCGGGACAGACCACAGATACGCAGTATTTT
cdr3_aa: CAYSGQTTDTQYF

clone_size: -
d_call: -
v_call: TRBV9
j_call: TRBJ1-2
cdr3_nt: TGTGCCAGCAGCGTATCCCGGCAGGGTTTTAACTATGGCTACACCTTC
cdr3_aa: CASSVSRQGFNYGYTF

clone_size: -
d_call: -
v_call: TRBV9
j_call: TRBJ2-1
cdr3_nt: TGTGCCAGCAGCGTCGAGTATATTCGGGACAATGAGCAGTTCTTC
cdr3_aa: CASSVEYIRDNEQFF

clone_size: -
d_call: -
v_call: TRBV28
j_call: TRBJ2-3
cdr3_nt: TGTGCCAGCAGCACGGACAGTAGTACGCAGTATTTT
cdr3_aa: CASSTDSSTQYF

clone_size: few
d_call: -
v_call: TRBV19
j_call: TRBJ1-1
cdr3_nt: TGTGCCAGTAGTACCGACGAGGGTATATACACTGAAGCTTTCTTT
cdr3_aa: CASSTDEGIYTEAFF